This T cell receptor (beta chain) comes out of a study of Graves' ophthalmopathy and Graves' hyperthyroidism. Broader study findings: Discriminating ophthalmopathy from stable hyperthyroidism, a 13-signature model attained a sensitivity of under 90% and a specificity of approximately 81%.

This clonotype was seen ten or more times. Its antigen is undetermined. The TCR beta CDR3 regions underwent amplification from RNA transcripts. HTBI-primed RT-PCR formed the first round, and a multiplex PCR formed the second. MiXCR, run by TCRdb on the multiplex PCR reads, gives a single entry per CDR3 protein. The sample contains around 1.1 million distinct CDR3 sequences, 36% of which appear only once. Sequenced: peripheral blood or thyroid tissue (not recorded which). The origin of this receptor is an adult man with Graves' hyperthyroidism.

The CDR3 bases are TGTGCCAGTAGTATGATCGGGGGGAATCAGCCCCAGCATTTT. It is translated as CASSMIGGNQPQHF. V is TRBV19 and J is TRBJ1-5; perhaps TRBD1 as D (5 bases). This CDR3 spans 14 amino acids. Trimming removed 3 bases at V and 4 bases at J, with 10 bases between. Germline CDR1 is LNHDA and CDR2 is SQIVND (reference sequence).